This T cell receptor beta chain was identified in a study of somatic mutations in cytotoxic T cells in rheumatoid arthritis. The protocol was immunoSEQ multiplex PCR, while the TCRdb copy is restricted to in-frame clones and leaves out a portion. The sample carries about 19,000 clones, around 85% recorded once. Germline V gene data show CDR1 as MGHRA and CDR2 as YSYEKL. This CDR3 comprises 21 residues. The V and J ends lost 3 bases and 0 bases respectively, with 27 bases between them. The source material was CD8+ T cells sorted from blood. This clonotype was obtained from a woman aged 40 to 50 with rheumatoid arthritis. The V and J genes are TRBV4-1 and TRBJ1-3, with TRBD1 as a possible D gene (5 bases). The CDR3 sequence: CASSHPHLRQPQPFSGNTIYF. For the CDR3, the DNA is TGCGCCAGCAGCCACCCCCACCTCCGACAGCCACAGCCTTTCTCTGGAAACACCATATATTTT.